These 24 T cell receptor beta chains share one sample of origin, sequenced in a study of glioma-infiltrating T cells (dated by TCRdb to 2016 to 2017). Sequencing relied on an Illumina MiSeq. TCR alpha and beta CDR3 regions were amplified with the iRepertoire nested amplicon-rescue multiplex PCR (arm-PCR) platform from RNA. TCRdb trimmed the raw reads at Q25, called clones with MiXCR and kept productive beta chains. Entries are consolidated by CDR3 protein sequence, retaining the most common genes and DNA. In all, the sample holds about 190,000 distinct CDR3 sequences, and more than 30% of those were seen once. Clones ranked in the top ten supply around 20% of the sample. Sequences were obtained from glioma tissue, nonneoplastic brain tissue, or PBMCs (not recorded which). The origin of the receptors is a human donor with low-grade glioma or glioblastoma, undergoing nonglioma brain surgery, or in good health (not recorded which).

The chain recombines TRBV6-2 or TRBV6-3 with TRBJ1-1; no clear D gene. The CDR3 is made up of 10 amino acids. Germline loops: CDR1 MNHEY, CDR2 SVGEGT. CDR3 sequence: CAERDTEAFF. The CDR3 DNA follows: TGTGCGGAAAGGGACACTGAAGCTTTCTTT.

The chain recombines TRBV27 with TRBJ1-2; tentative D call: TRBD1 (5 bases). Germline V CDR1 and CDR2: MNHEY, SMNVEV (reference sequence). The ends were cut back, 6 bases at V and 2 bases at J, with 16 bases in the middle. The CDR3 totals 15 residues. The CDR3 is CASSPGLRDNYGYTF. The CDR3 bases are TGTGCCAGCAGCCCTGGCCTGAGGGACAACTATGGCTACACCTTC.

This clonotype was counted ten times or more. The chain uses TRBV7-9 and TRBJ2-1, with TRBD2 identical over 10 bases. The trim removed 2 bases at V and 8 bases at J, leaving 15 bases unmatched. Germline assignment: CDR1 SEHNR and CDR2 FQNEAQ (reference sequence). This CDR3 contains 18 residues. In nucleotides, the CDR3 is TGTGCCAGCAGCTTACCCTTCCGGTCTAGCGGGAGTGGGGATGAGCAGTTCTTC. Its protein is CASSLPFRSSGSGDEQFF.

This clonotype was counted only a few times. This chain uses TRBV10-3 with TRBJ2-4; D is possibly TRBD2 (6 bases). With 5 bases removed from V and 2 bases from J, the gap between germline ends came to 37 bases. Germline V gives CDR1 ENHRY, CDR2 SYGVKD. This CDR3 has 23 residues. CDR3 DNA sequence: TGTGCCATCAGTAACCACACTTGGCTTGGCAGGCAGGGACTGCAGGAAACCAAAAACATTCAGTACTTC. Amino acids: CAISNHTWLGRQGLQETKNIQYF.

V is TRBV5-6 and J is TRBJ1-2; D gene unclear. Trimming took 2 bases from V and 4 from J, leaving 12 bases between them. Germline lookup yields CDR1 SGHDT and CDR2 YYEEEE. The CDR3 is 14 residues long. CDR3 coding DNA: TGTGCCAGCAGCTTACATGCGGTTAGCTATGGCTACACCTTC. It is translated as CASSLHAVSYGYTF.

This clonotype was counted ten times or more. This chain links TRBV2 with TRBJ1-5; no clear D. CDR3 size: 13 residues. Trimming removed 7 bases at V and 5 bases at J, with 12 bases between. Germline V lookup: CDR1 SNHLY, CDR2 FYNNEI. The CDR3, as DNA: TGTGCCAGCAACAGCGATAGGGATCAGCCCCAGCATTTT. It yields the protein CASNSDRDQPQHF.

This clonotype was detected only a few times. The V and J genes are TRBV5-8 and TRBJ1-2; possible D gene TRBD1, 6 bases. The CDR3 is 18 residues long. Trimming removed 1 base at V and 4 bases at J, with 23 bases between. Germline V gene data show CDR1 as SGHTS and CDR2 as YDEGEE. The CDR3 sequence: CASSLLRWGGQQVYGYTF. The CDR3 nucleotides read TGTGCCAGCAGCTTGTTACGCTGGGGGGGGCAGCAAGTCTATGGCTACACCTTC. Variable domain in full (rest from reference TRBV5-8 and TRBJ1-2): EAGVTQSPTHLIKTRGQQATLRCSPISGHTSVYWYQQALGLGLQFLLWYDEGEERNRGNFPPRFSGRQFPNYSSELNVNALELEDSALYLCASSLLRWGGQQVYGYTFGSGTRLTVV.

Ten or more counts support this clonotype. The chain is built from TRBV4-2 and TRBJ2-1; TRBD1 is a possible D gene (6 bases). V was pared by 4 bases and J by 7 bases, with 14 bases between. This CDR3 has 14 residues. Germline CDR1 LGHNA, CDR2 YNFKEQ. CDR3 sequence reads: CASSPPGQENEQFF. CDR3 coding DNA: TGTGCCAGCAGCCCCCCGGGACAAGAGAATGAGCAGTTCTTC.

This chain uses TRBV4-3 with TRBJ2-4, with D possibly TRBD2 on 6 matching bases. CDR1 is LGHNA, CDR2 YSLEER, per germline. The V end was cut by 0 bases, the J end by 6 bases, with 12 bases between. The CDR3 is 15 amino acids. The CDR3 spells CASSQDPGRGNIQYF. In nucleotides, the CDR3 is TGCGCCAGCAGCCAAGATCCCGGGAGAGGAAACATTCAGTACTTC.

This clonotype was observed a few times. V usage is TRBV14 and J usage is TRBJ2-1; D call uncertain. V was cut by 1 base and J by 4 bases, with 11 bases left in between. CDR1 and CDR2 from the germline V gene are SGHDN and FVKESK. The CDR3 contains 15 residues. Here the CDR3 DNA reads TGTGCCAGCAGCCAAGTAAAAACGGGTTACAATGAGCAGTTCTTC. The encoded protein is CASSQVKTGYNEQFF.

This clonotype was counted many times. The chain has TRBV10-3 and TRBJ2-1, with 10 bases fitting TRBD2. This CDR3 is built from 14 residues. Germline V gene data show CDR1 as ENHRY and CDR2 as SYGVKD. J lost 9 bases, V lost 4 bases, and 6 bases had no gene match. The CDR3 bases are TGTGCCATCAGTGCACTAGCGGGGAACTCTGAGCAGTTCTTC. Translated, it gives CAISALAGNSEQFF.

As concerns this clonotype: Lacking the conserved final phenylalanine or tryptophan, this CDR3 likely reflects a read error. The rearrangement joins TRBV28 to TRBJ1-2; D uncertain. The CDR3 sequence is 11 residues long. The germline V gene encodes CDR1 MDHEN and CDR2 SYDVKM. Trimming pared 5 bases from V and 5 bases from J, leaving 6 bases between. The CDR3 nucleotides are TGTGCCAGCAGTGACGATTATGGCTACACCCTC. Its translation is CASSDDYGYTL.

The gene calls are TRBV25-1 and TRBJ2-1; D unresolved. The germline V and J ends were trimmed by 4 bases and 4 bases, with 8 bases remaining between them. Germline assignment: CDR1 MGHDK and CDR2 SYGVNS. CDR3 length: 13 amino acids. The CDR3 nucleotides read TGTGCCAGCAGTGGATTTGGGTACAATGAGCAGTTCTTC. As protein: CASSGFGYNEQFF.

This clonotype was observed many times. V and J are TRBV7-2 and TRBJ2-7; 7 nucleotides line up with TRBD1. This CDR3 has 14 residues. Germline CDR1 SGHTA, CDR2 FQGNSA. Trimming took 5 bases from V and 1 from J; bases not matched to a gene: 5. CDR3: CASSPRQGSYEQYF. The CDR3 DNA reads as TGTGCCAGCAGCCCGCGACAGGGTTCCTACGAGCAGTACTTC.

Details on this clonotype: Possible read error: a much larger clone is one base away. The genes are TRBV7-6 and TRBJ2-5; 7 bases match TRBD2. J lost 2 bases, V lost 5 bases, and 2 bases had no gene match. CDR1 is SGHVS, CDR2 FNYEAQ, per germline. The CDR3 extends over 13 amino acids. CDR3 amino acids: CASSKLAQETQYF. The CDR3 bases are TGTGCCAGCAGCAAACTAGCGCAAGAGACCCAGTACTTC.

At least ten counts were recorded for this clonotype. J is TRBJ1-2 and V is TRBV3-1; no clear D gene. CDR1 is LGHDT and CDR2 is YNNKEL in the germline V gene (reference sequence). V gave up 4 bases and J gave up 0 bases, with 6 bases separating them. This CDR3 has 13 residues. The CDR3 DNA reads TGTGCCAGCAGCCCGACTTCTAACTATGGCTACACCTTC. This encodes CASSPTSNYGYTF.

This clonotype was observed many times. The chain combines TRBV6-1 with TRBJ2-1, with 12 bases fitting TRBD2. Germline V gene lookup returns CDR1 MNHNS and CDR2 SASEGT. The CDR3 runs to 17 residues. Trimming cost V 6 bases and J 3 bases; bases outside gene matches: 9. The CDR3 loop reads CASRLAGGPTNYNEQFF. CDR3 DNA sequence: TGTGCCAGCAGACTAGCGGGAGGCCCCACCAACTACAATGAGCAGTTCTTC.

This clonotype was counted at least ten times. The gene calls are TRBV28 and TRBJ2-7, with 9 bases aligning to TRBD1. This CDR3 spans 14 amino acids. V trimming: 3 bases; J trimming: 5 bases; junction bases outside the gene matches: 5. Germline V CDR1 and CDR2: MDHEN, SYDVKM. CDR3 sequence reads: CASSFPGTGNEQYF. DNA for the CDR3: TGTGCCAGCAGTTTTCCCGGGACAGGGAACGAGCAGTACTTC.

Concerning this clonotype: The junction and the germline gene differ at one end; a read error may be behind it. The J gene is TRBJ2-1, the V gene TRBV6-9, with D maybe TRBD2 (5 bases). Germline CDR1 reads MNHGY; CDR2 reads SVAAGI. This CDR3 region has 14 residues. The chain's CDR3 is CAISYPGMRDEQFF. As DNA, the CDR3 is TGTGCCATCAGTTATCCTGGGATGAGGGATGAGCAGTTCTTC.

This clonotype was counted between two and nine times. V usage is TRBV7-6 and J usage is TRBJ2-5, with D possibly called TRBD1 or TRBD2 (6 bases each). The CDR3 length is 16 residues. Germline CDR1 and CDR2: SGHVS and FNYEAQ. Trimming removed 5 bases at V and 1 base at J, with 17 bases between. CDR3 region: CASSPRRGQRQETQYF. The CDR3, as DNA: TGTGCCAGCAGCCCCCGTCGGGGGCAACGCCAAGAGACCCAGTACTTC.

Turning to this clonotype: This sequence may be a read error, since a much larger clone differs from it by one base. The chain carries TRBV29-1 and TRBJ2-1; TRBD2 matches 7 bases. Losses at the gene ends were 4 bases for V and 12 bases for J; bases not matched to a gene: 3. There are 10 residues in the CDR3. CDR1 is SQVTM and CDR2 is ANQGSEA in the germline V gene. CDR3 amino acids: CSVAGRPQFF. As DNA, the CDR3 is TGCAGCGTTGCCGGGAGGCCGCAGTTCTTC.

This clonotype was seen at least ten times. The V call is TRBV7-9, the J call TRBJ1-1; D perhaps matches TRBD1 (5 bases). The CDR3 length is 15 residues. Trimming removed 3 bases at V and 8 bases at J, with 19 bases between. Germline assignment: CDR1 SEHNR and CDR2 FQNEAQ (reference sequence). The chain's CDR3 is CASSFTGDSHPEAFF. The CDR3 DNA sequence: TGTGCCAGCAGCTTCACTGGCGACAGCCACCCAGAAGCTTTCTTT.

The chain joins TRBV19 to TRBJ2-6; D ambiguous. Germline CDR1 and CDR2: LNHDA and SQIVND (reference sequence). The V end lost 2 bases, the J end lost 1 base, and 3 bases lay between the germline ends. The CDR3 sequence is 14 residues long. CDR3 protein: CASSIHSGANVLTF. Written as DNA, the CDR3 is TGTGCCAGTAGTATACATTCTGGGGCCAACGTCCTGACTTTC.

The gene calls are TRBV15 and TRBJ2-5; D is unclear. V was cut by 0 bases and J by 3 bases, with 2 bases left in between. The germline V gene encodes CDR1 LNHNV and CDR2 YYDKDF (reference sequence). The CDR3 covers 12 residues. DNA of the CDR3: TGTGCCACCAGCAGAGACGAAGAGACCCAGTACTTC. Protein: CATSRDEETQYF.